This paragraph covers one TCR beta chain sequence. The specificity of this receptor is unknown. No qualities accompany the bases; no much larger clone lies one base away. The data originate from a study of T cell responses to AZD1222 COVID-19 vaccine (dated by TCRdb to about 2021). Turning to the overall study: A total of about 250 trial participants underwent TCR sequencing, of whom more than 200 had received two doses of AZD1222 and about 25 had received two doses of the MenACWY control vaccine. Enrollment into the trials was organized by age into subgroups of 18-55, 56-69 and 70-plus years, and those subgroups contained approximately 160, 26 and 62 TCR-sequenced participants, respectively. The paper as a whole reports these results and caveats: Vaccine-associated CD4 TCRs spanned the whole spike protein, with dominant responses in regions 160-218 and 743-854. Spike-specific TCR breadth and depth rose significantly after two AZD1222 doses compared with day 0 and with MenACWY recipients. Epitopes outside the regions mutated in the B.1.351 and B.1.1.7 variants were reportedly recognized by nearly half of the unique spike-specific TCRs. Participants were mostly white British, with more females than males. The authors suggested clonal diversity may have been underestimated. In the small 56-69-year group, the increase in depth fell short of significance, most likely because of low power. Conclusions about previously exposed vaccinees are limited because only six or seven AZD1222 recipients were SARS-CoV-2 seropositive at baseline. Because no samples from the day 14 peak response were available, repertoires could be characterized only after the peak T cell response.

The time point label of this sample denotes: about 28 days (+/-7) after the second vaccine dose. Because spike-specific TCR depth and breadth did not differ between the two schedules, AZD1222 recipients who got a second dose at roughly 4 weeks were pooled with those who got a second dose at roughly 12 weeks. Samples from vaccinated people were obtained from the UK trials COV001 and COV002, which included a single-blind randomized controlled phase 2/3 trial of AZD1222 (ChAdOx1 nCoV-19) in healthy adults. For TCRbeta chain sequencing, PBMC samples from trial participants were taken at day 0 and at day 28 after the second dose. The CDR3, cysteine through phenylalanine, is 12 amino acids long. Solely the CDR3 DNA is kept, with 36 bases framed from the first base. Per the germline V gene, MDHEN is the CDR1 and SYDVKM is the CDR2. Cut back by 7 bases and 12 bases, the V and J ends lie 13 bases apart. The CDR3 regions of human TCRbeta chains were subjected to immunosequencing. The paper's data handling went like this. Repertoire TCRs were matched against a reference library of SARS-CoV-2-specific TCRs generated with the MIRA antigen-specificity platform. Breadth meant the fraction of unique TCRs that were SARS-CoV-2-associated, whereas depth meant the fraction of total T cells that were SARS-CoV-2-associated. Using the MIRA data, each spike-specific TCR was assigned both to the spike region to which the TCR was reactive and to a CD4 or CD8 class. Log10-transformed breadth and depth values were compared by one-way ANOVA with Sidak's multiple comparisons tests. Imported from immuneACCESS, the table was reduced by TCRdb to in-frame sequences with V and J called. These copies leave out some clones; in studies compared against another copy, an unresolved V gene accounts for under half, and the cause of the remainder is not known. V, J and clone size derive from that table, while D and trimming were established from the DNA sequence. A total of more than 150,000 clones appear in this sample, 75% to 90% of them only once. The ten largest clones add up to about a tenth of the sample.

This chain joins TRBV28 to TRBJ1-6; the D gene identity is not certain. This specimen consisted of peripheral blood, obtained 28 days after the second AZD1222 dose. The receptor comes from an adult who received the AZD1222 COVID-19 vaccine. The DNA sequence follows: TGTGCCAGCATCATCCCCGGCGAACCCCTCCACTTT. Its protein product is CASIIPGEPLHF.